This paragraph covers one T cell receptor beta chain sequence. After removal of 5 bases from V and 9 bases from J, the junction contained 19 bases not matched to a gene. CDR1 and CDR2 (germline): SQVTM, ANQGSEA. CDR3 length: 16 residues. The data originate from a study of control samples from healthy donors and cancer patients. The protocol was immunoSEQ multiplex PCR, while the TCRdb copy is restricted to in-frame clones and leaves out a portion. Of roughly 220,000 clones in the sample, about 94% were seen once. Material for sequencing was blood. The rearrangement uses TRBV29-1 and TRBJ2-1, with 7 bases lining up with TRBD2. The TCR comes from a man aged 50 to 59 in good health. The CDR3 region is CSVSKGGGEGLVEQFF. The CDR3 DNA reads as TGCAGCGTTTCAAAAGGAGGAGGGGAGGGCCTCGTTGAGCAGTTCTTC.